This is a list of T cell receptor beta chains from one sample in a study of shared clonotypes between healthy human individuals. Clones were sequenced by immunoSEQ multiplex PCR, and TCRdb holds only the in-frame ones, with some missing. The sample consists of roughly 770,000 clones, around 96% of them appearing once. Sequenced sample: naive CD8+ T cells sorted from blood. These receptor sequences come from a young man in good health. The CDR3 runs from the conserved cysteine through the conserved F or W. A D gene is named only where the DNA matches it firmly. Expanded clones get a size class; other rows say once, few or many, or leave the size out.

clone_size: .
v_call: TRBV6-6
d_call: .
j_call: TRBJ2-5
cdr3_nt: TGTGCCAGCAGTTACTTGAAGCGGCAAGAGACCCAGTACTTC
cdr3_aa: CASSYLKRQETQYF

clone_size: .
v_call: TRBV9
d_call: .
j_call: TRBJ2-2
cdr3_nt: TGTGCCAGCAGCGTAGCTACCGGGGGACGCGACACCGGGGAGCTGTTTTTT
cdr3_aa: CASSVATGGRDTGELFF

clone_size: once
v_call: TRBV4-1
d_call: TRBD1
j_call: TRBJ2-5
cdr3_nt: TGCGCCAGCAGCCAAGGCCACAGGGGCCAAGAGACCCAGTACTTC
cdr3_aa: CASSQGHRGQETQYF

clone_size: .
v_call: TRBV19
d_call: .
j_call: TRBJ2-1
cdr3_nt: TGTGCCAGTAGTACACCGATACAGGGTAAGGCACACAATGAGCAGTTCTTC
cdr3_aa: CASSTPIQGKAHNEQFF

clone_size: .
v_call: TRBV6-1
d_call: TRBD1
j_call: TRBJ1-2
cdr3_nt: TGTGCCAGCAGTTCCCCCGGGACAGGGAATGGCTACACCTTC
cdr3_aa: CASSSPGTGNGYTF

clone_size: once
v_call: TRBV28
d_call: TRBD2
j_call: TRBJ2-2
cdr3_nt: TGTGCCAGCAGTTTAGGTCCTAGCGGGAGTAACACCGGGGAGCTGTTTTTT
cdr3_aa: CASSLGPSGSNTGELFF

clone_size: once
v_call: TRBV9
d_call: .
j_call: TRBJ2-7
cdr3_nt: TGTGCCAGCAGCGTAGATTGGTCGGCGGAGCACTCCTACGAGCAGTACTTC
cdr3_aa: CASSVDWSAEHSYEQYF

clone_size: .
v_call: TRBV5-4
d_call: .
j_call: TRBJ1-3
cdr3_nt: TGTGCCAGCAGCACCGACAGCGACTCTGGAAACACCATATATTTT
cdr3_aa: CASSTDSDSGNTIYF

clone_size: .
v_call: TRBV5-4
d_call: .
j_call: TRBJ1-2
cdr3_nt: TGTGCCAGCAGTAGCGGTGAGGGTTTTAACTATGGCTACACCTTC
cdr3_aa: CASSSGEGFNYGYTF

clone_size: .
v_call: TRBV4-1
d_call: .
j_call: TRBJ1-1
cdr3_nt: TGCGCCAGCAGCCAAGTGGGAGCAGGGAGGCGAAACACTGAAGCTTTCTTT
cdr3_aa: CASSQVGAGRRNTEAFF

clone_size: .
v_call: TRBV27
d_call: .
j_call: TRBJ2-6
cdr3_nt: TGTGCCAGCGGGCCTGGGGCCAACGTCCTGACTTTC
cdr3_aa: CASGPGANVLTF

clone_size: .
v_call: TRBV18
d_call: .
j_call: TRBJ2-3
cdr3_nt: TGTGCCAGCTCACCCTACCCCAACACAGATACGCAGTATTTT
cdr3_aa: CASSPYPNTDTQYF

clone_size: .
v_call: TRBV7-9
d_call: TRBD1
j_call: TRBJ2-1
cdr3_nt: TGTGCCAGCAGCCGGGACAGGGGAGAGAGCTCCTACAATGAGCAGTTCTTC
cdr3_aa: CASSRDRGESSYNEQFF

clone_size: .
v_call: TRBV28
d_call: TRBD1
j_call: TRBJ2-5
cdr3_nt: TGTGCCAGTGACTCCAGGGGGCAAGAGACCCAGTACTTC
cdr3_aa: CASDSRGQETQYF

clone_size: .
v_call: TRBV9
d_call: .
j_call: TRBJ2-1
cdr3_nt: TGTGCCAGCAGCGTTGGCGGAATCTCCTACAATGAGCAGTTCTTC
cdr3_aa: CASSVGGISYNEQFF

clone_size: .
v_call: TRBV13
d_call: .
j_call: TRBJ2-7
cdr3_nt: TGTGCCAGCAGCGAAGGGATGACGGGCTACGAGCAGTACTTC
cdr3_aa: CASSEGMTGYEQYF

clone_size: .
v_call: TRBV11-2
d_call: TRBD1
j_call: TRBJ2-3
cdr3_nt: TGTGCCAGCAGCTTAGATCTGCGTGGGCAGGGGGCAGATACGCAGTATTTT
cdr3_aa: CASSLDLRGQGADTQYF

clone_size: .
v_call: TRBV6-1
d_call: .
j_call: TRBJ1-1
cdr3_nt: TGTGCCAGCAGTCTTGGGGCGGACTATGAAGCTTTCTTT
cdr3_aa: CASSLGADYEAFF

clone_size: .
v_call: TRBV27
d_call: .
j_call: TRBJ1-2
cdr3_nt: TGTGCCAGCAGTTTTGGGAGGGATCCTCACTATGGCTACACCTTC
cdr3_aa: CASSFGRDPHYGYTF

clone_size: .
v_call: TRBV6-5
d_call: TRBD1
j_call: TRBJ2-1
cdr3_nt: TGTGCCAGCAGTTACTGGGGACAGGGCAATGAGCAGTTCTTC
cdr3_aa: CASSYWGQGNEQFF

clone_size: .
v_call: TRBV15
d_call: .
j_call: TRBJ2-2
cdr3_nt: TGTGCCACCAGCAGAGATAAAGGCAGGGAGGCCGGGGAGCTGTTTTTT
cdr3_aa: CATSRDKGREAGELFF

clone_size: .
v_call: TRBV27
d_call: .
j_call: TRBJ2-2
cdr3_nt: TGTGCCAGCAGCCCCCGACAGCGCACCGGGGAGCTGTTTTTT
cdr3_aa: CASSPRQRTGELFF

clone_size: .
v_call: TRBV27
d_call: TRBD1
j_call: TRBJ2-7
cdr3_nt: TGTGCCGCCTGGGACAGGGGCTACGAGCAGTACTTC
cdr3_aa: CAAWDRGYEQYF

clone_size: .
v_call: TRBV7-9
d_call: .
j_call: TRBJ2-1
cdr3_nt: TGTGCCAGCAGCTTAGTTGAGCCGGGTTCTGGGGATGAGCAGTTCTTC
cdr3_aa: CASSLVEPGSGDEQFF

clone_size: .
v_call: TRBV7-9
d_call: .
j_call: TRBJ2-7
cdr3_nt: TGTGCCAGCAGCCAGGGGGGCTACGAGCAGTACTTC
cdr3_aa: CASSQGGYEQYF

clone_size: .
v_call: TRBV7-3
d_call: TRBD1
j_call: TRBJ2-7
cdr3_nt: TGTGCCAGCAGCCCGAGGACAGGGAAAACCTACGAGCAGTACTTC
cdr3_aa: CASSPRTGKTYEQYF

clone_size: .
v_call: TRBV6-6
d_call: TRBD1
j_call: TRBJ2-5
cdr3_nt: TGTGCCAGCACCGAGACAGGGACAGAGACCCAGTACTTC
cdr3_aa: CASTETGTETQYF

clone_size: .
v_call: TRBV6-5
d_call: .
j_call: TRBJ2-1
cdr3_nt: TGTGCCAGCAGTTACTCGTTAGGCCGAGGTTTAGATGAGCAGTTCTTC
cdr3_aa: CASSYSLGRGLDEQFF

clone_size: .
v_call: TRBV7-9
d_call: .
j_call: TRBJ2-7
cdr3_nt: TGTGCCAGCAGCGGTAGCGAGCGGGCCCACGAGCAGTACTTC
cdr3_aa: CASSGSERAHEQYF

clone_size: .
v_call: TRBV7-6
d_call: .
j_call: TRBJ2-7
cdr3_nt: TGTGCCAGCAGCCCCTCTGGGGCTTACGAGCAGTACTTC
cdr3_aa: CASSPSGAYEQYF

clone_size: .
v_call: TRBV10-3
d_call: .
j_call: TRBJ2-7
cdr3_nt: TGTGCCATCAGTGGACCGAGCGATTACGAGCAGTACTTC
cdr3_aa: CAISGPSDYEQYF

clone_size: once
v_call: TRBV10-3
d_call: TRBD2
j_call: TRBJ2-7
cdr3_nt: TGTGCCATCAGTGGTACTAGCGGGAGGCGGTACGAGCAGTACTTC
cdr3_aa: CAISGTSGRRYEQYF

clone_size: .
v_call: TRBV11-2
d_call: .
j_call: TRBJ2-1
cdr3_nt: TGTGCCAGCAGCCATCTACGCTCCTACAATGAGCAGTTCTTC
cdr3_aa: CASSHLRSYNEQFF

clone_size: .
v_call: TRBV9
d_call: .
j_call: TRBJ2-1
cdr3_nt: TGTGCCAGCAGCGTAGAGGCTATCAATGAGCAGTTCTTC
cdr3_aa: CASSVEAINEQFF

clone_size: .
v_call: TRBV7-8
d_call: TRBD1
j_call: TRBJ2-1
cdr3_nt: TGTGCCAGCAGCCCCCGGGACAGCTCCTACAATGAGCAGTTCTTC
cdr3_aa: CASSPRDSSYNEQFF

clone_size: .
v_call: TRBV4-3
d_call: TRBD2
j_call: TRBJ2-1
cdr3_nt: TGCGCCAGCAGCCAAGATATAAGGCGGGAGATCGACAATGAGCAGTTCTTC
cdr3_aa: CASSQDIRREIDNEQFF

clone_size: .
v_call: TRBV7-9
d_call: .
j_call: TRBJ2-2
cdr3_nt: TGTGCCAGCAGCCTGCGCCCCGGCCTCGGCACCGGGGAGCTGTTTTTT
cdr3_aa: CASSLRPGLGTGELFF

clone_size: .
v_call: TRBV28
d_call: .
j_call: TRBJ2-3
cdr3_nt: TGTGCCAGCAGTTCCCTATCGGTCGACACGCAGTATTTT
cdr3_aa: CASSSLSVDTQYF

clone_size: .
v_call: TRBV11-2
d_call: TRBD1
j_call: TRBJ2-7
cdr3_nt: TGTGCCAGCAGGTCGACAGGGAAAGGCTACGAGCAGTACTTC
cdr3_aa: CASRSTGKGYEQYF

clone_size: .
v_call: TRBV5-1
d_call: TRBD2
j_call: TRBJ2-1
cdr3_nt: TGCGCCAGCAGCTACGGGACTAGCATTGAGCAGTTCTTC
cdr3_aa: CASSYGTSIEQFF

clone_size: .
v_call: TRBV13
d_call: TRBD1
j_call: TRBJ1-2
cdr3_nt: TGTGCCAGCAGTTTAACAGGGGGTGGCTACACCTTC
cdr3_aa: CASSLTGGGYTF

clone_size: .
v_call: TRBV4-1
d_call: TRBD2
j_call: TRBJ2-7
cdr3_nt: TGCGCCAGCAGCCACGCTACGGGGGGTGAGCAGTACTTC
cdr3_aa: CASSHATGGEQYF

clone_size: .
v_call: TRBV29-1
d_call: .
j_call: TRBJ2-7
cdr3_nt: TGCAGCACAAGTGAAGGGGGGGGCGACGAGCAGTACTTC
cdr3_aa: CSTSEGGGDEQYF

clone_size: .
v_call: TRBV7-2
d_call: .
j_call: TRBJ2-7
cdr3_nt: TGTGCCAGCAGCCCAAACAGGTTTCCCTACGAGCAGTACTTC
cdr3_aa: CASSPNRFPYEQYF

clone_size: .
v_call: TRBV6-5
d_call: TRBD1
j_call: TRBJ2-3
cdr3_nt: TGTGCCAGCAGTACCCGGGACAGGCCAGATACGCAGTATTTT
cdr3_aa: CASSTRDRPDTQYF

clone_size: .
v_call: TRBV7-9
d_call: .
j_call: TRBJ2-7
cdr3_nt: TGTGCCACCGGGCCCGGAAAAGAGCAGTACTTC
cdr3_aa: CATGPGKEQYF

clone_size: .
v_call: TRBV7-9
d_call: .
j_call: TRBJ2-2
cdr3_nt: TGTGCCAGCAGCTTCGGACCGCTTAAGGGGGAGCTGTTTTTT
cdr3_aa: CASSFGPLKGELFF